This T cell receptor (beta chain) was found in a study of T-cell reconstitution after alpha-beta-depleted transplantation in children. The library targeted TCRbeta and was prepared with unique molecular identifiers. MiXCR was run by TCRdb on the PCR reads, yielding one entry per CDR3 protein. The profile shows some 460,000 distinct CDR3 sequences, 15% to 20% of them singletons. In this sample, this clonotype turned up a few times. This CDR3 has 13 residues. CDR1 and CDR2 from the germline V gene are SGHAT and FQNNGV. V was cut by 2 bases and J by 3 bases, with 7 bases left in between. The origin of this receptor is a boy under three years old who had a stem cell transplant for Wiskott-Aldrich syndrome, so the T cells may come from the graft donor. The chain carries TRBV11-2 and TRBJ1-1; D uncertain. The sample in question was PBMCs, mostly from graft donor cells, obtained 360 days after TCRalphabeta/CD19-depleted stem cell transplant. CDR3 nucleotide sequence: TGTGCCAGCAGCTTAAGGCGGGACACTGAAGCTTTCTTT. The encoded protein is CASSLRRDTEAFF.